The rows below give T cell receptor beta chains drawn from one sample of a study of glioma-infiltrating T cells. From the multiplex PCR reads, TCRdb called clonotypes with MiXCR, one entry per CDR3 protein. The repertoire holds about 410,000 distinct CDR3 sequences, with less than 50% as singletons. Sample: glioma tissue, nonneoplastic brain tissue, or PBMCs (not recorded which). These receptors all come from a human donor with low-grade glioma or glioblastoma, undergoing nonglioma brain surgery, or in good health (not recorded which). The CDR3 runs from the conserved cysteine through the conserved F or W. A D gene is named only where the DNA matches it firmly. Clone sizes are given selectively: once, few, many, or a class where the clone is expanded.

D gene: TRBD2; J gene: TRBJ2-1; clone size: once; V gene: TRBV28; CDR3 DNA: TGTGCCAGCAATTTCGGTAGCGGGAGGGTCGTCGAGCAGTTCTTC; CDR3 protein: CASNFGSGRVVEQFF
D gene: -; J gene: TRBJ1-1; clone size: many; V gene: TRBV20-1; CDR3 DNA: TGCAGTGCTAGACGGCTAGCCATGAACACTGAAGCTTTCTTT; CDR3 protein: CSARRLAMNTEAFF
D gene: -; J gene: TRBJ2-1; clone size: -; V gene: TRBV24-1; CDR3 DNA: TGTGCCACCAGGGGGGCGGATCGCTATGAGCAGTTCTTC; CDR3 protein: CATRGADRYEQFF
D gene: -; J gene: TRBJ2-2; clone size: many; V gene: TRBV6-2/TRBV6-3; CDR3 DNA: TGTGCCAGCAGCCGCCTCTGGGGCGTCGCCACCGGGGAGCTGTTTTTT; CDR3 protein: CASSRLWGVATGELFF
D gene: -; J gene: TRBJ2-7; clone size: -; V gene: TRBV27; CDR3 DNA: TGTGCCTGCAGTTTCGGGGGATCCTACGAGCAGTACTTC; CDR3 protein: CACSFGGSYEQYF
D gene: TRBD2; J gene: TRBJ2-1; clone size: many; V gene: TRBV6-2/TRBV6-3; CDR3 DNA: TGTGCCAGCAGTCACGGGGTAGCGGGAGGGCAGTTCTTC; CDR3 protein: CASSHGVAGGQFF
D gene: -; J gene: TRBJ1-5; clone size: many; V gene: TRBV2; CDR3 DNA: TGTGCCAGCAAGTCAGAGGGGGGTGGCTATCAGCCCCAGCATTTT; CDR3 protein: CASKSEGGGYQPQHF
D gene: -; J gene: TRBJ2-1; clone size: many; V gene: TRBV28; CDR3 DNA: TGTGCCAGCAGTTTACTCTACTGGGCTAGCGTGGAACGTGAGCAGTTCTTC; CDR3 protein: CASSLLYWASVEREQFF
D gene: TRBD1; J gene: TRBJ2-7; clone size: few; V gene: TRBV20-1; CDR3 DNA: TGCAGTGCTAGAGATCCCCGGACAGGGCTAGACGAGCAGTACTTC; CDR3 protein: CSARDPRTGLDEQYF
D gene: -; J gene: TRBJ2-1; clone size: -; V gene: TRBV5-6; CDR3 DNA: TGTGCCAGCAGCTCAACGGTTGGTGAGCAGTTCTTC; CDR3 protein: CASSSTVGEQFF
D gene: -; J gene: TRBJ1-6; clone size: few; V gene: TRBV20-1; CDR3 DNA: TGCAGTGCTAGAGATCAACTGCTAAATTCACCCCTCCACTTT; CDR3 protein: CSARDQLLNSPLHF
D gene: -; J gene: TRBJ2-3; clone size: many; V gene: TRBV27; CDR3 DNA: TGTGCCAGCAGTTCTTTGACATTTGCTAGCACAGATACGCAGTATTTT; CDR3 protein: CASSSLTFASTDTQYF
D gene: -; J gene: TRBJ2-3; clone size: many; V gene: TRBV28; CDR3 DNA: TGTGCCAGCAGTTACCCCCGACGGCTCACAGATACGCAGTATTTT; CDR3 protein: CASSYPRRLTDTQYF
D gene: -; J gene: TRBJ2-1; clone size: few; V gene: TRBV27; CDR3 DNA: TGTGCCAGCACCTCTGGTAGTAATGAGCAGTTCTTC; CDR3 protein: CASTSGSNEQFF
D gene: -; J gene: TRBJ2-3; clone size: -; V gene: TRBV6-2/TRBV6-3; CDR3 DNA: TGTGCCAGCAGCTTTAGTGGTCCGGCTACGCAGTATTTT; CDR3 protein: CASSFSGPATQYF
D gene: TRBD1; J gene: TRBJ2-7; clone size: few; V gene: TRBV25-1; CDR3 DNA: TGTGCCAGCAGCCAGACAGGGTACGAGCAGTACTTC; CDR3 protein: CASSQTGYEQYF
D gene: -; J gene: TRBJ2-1; clone size: few; V gene: TRBV28; CDR3 DNA: TGTGCCAGCAGTGAGTCTGGCGATGAGCAGTTCTTC; CDR3 protein: CASSESGDEQFF
D gene: TRBD2; J gene: TRBJ2-7; clone size: few; V gene: TRBV28; CDR3 DNA: TGTGCCAGCAGCCCGGGACTAGCGCAATACGAGCAGTACTTC; CDR3 protein: CASSPGLAQYEQYF
D gene: -; J gene: TRBJ1-1; clone size: -; V gene: TRBV12-3/TRBV12-4; CDR3 DNA: TGTGCCAGCAGTTTACAGGGGACGCTTATGAACACTGAAGCTTTCTTT; CDR3 protein: CASSLQGTLMNTEAFF
D gene: -; J gene: TRBJ2-7; clone size: -; V gene: TRBV19; CDR3 DNA: TGTGCCAGTAGTAACCCCCCGAGAGGGTACCTCTCCTACGAGCAGTACTTC; CDR3 protein: CASSNPPRGYLSYEQYF
D gene: TRBD2; J gene: TRBJ2-3; clone size: -; V gene: TRBV7-2; CDR3 DNA: TGTGCCAGCAGCTTAGAGTACGGGAGGAGCACAGATACGCAGTATTTT; CDR3 protein: CASSLEYGRSTDTQYF
D gene: -; J gene: TRBJ2-1; clone size: few; V gene: TRBV5-1; CDR3 DNA: TGCGCCAGCAGCTCGGGGGGCGGGGTGGCCTACAATGAGCAGTTCTTC; CDR3 protein: CASSSGGGVAYNEQFF
D gene: TRBD2; J gene: TRBJ2-1; clone size: once; V gene: TRBV18; CDR3 DNA: TGTGCCAGCTCACCAGGGGCTAGCGGGACTGCCTACAATGAGCAGTTCTTC; CDR3 protein: CASSPGASGTAYNEQFF
D gene: -; J gene: TRBJ2-5; clone size: -; V gene: TRBV3-1; CDR3 DNA: TGTGCCAGCAGCCAGGAGGCACACCAAGAGACCCAGTACTTC; CDR3 protein: CASSQEAHQETQYF
D gene: -; J gene: TRBJ2-7; clone size: few; V gene: TRBV27; CDR3 DNA: TGTGCCAGCAGTTTGAAGGCAGTCGGGGCTCCCTACTCCTACGAGCAGTACTTC; CDR3 protein: CASSLKAVGAPYSYEQYF
D gene: -; J gene: TRBJ2-5; clone size: few; V gene: TRBV6-1; CDR3 DNA: TGTGCCAGCAGTTCCCCCGGGGGCCCACAAGAGACCCAGTACTTC; CDR3 protein: CASSSPGGPQETQYF